This TCR beta chain was sequenced in a study of blood T cells in healthy people across ages (dated by TCRdb to about 2015). Looking at the study overall: In model experiments, roughly one uniquely barcoded TCR beta cDNA molecule per two T cells was captured by template switching. For two donors (one aged 18 to 30 and one aged 80 or older), the study analyzed two additional independent replicas of 1 million unique cDNA reads from the same blood draw. The donors were split into four age groups: young (average about 16 years), middle-aged (about 40), aged (more than 60) and long-lived (approximately 80). Age-related changes in TCR beta repertoire diversity were measured in the study by deep sequencing normalized with unique cDNA molecular identifiers.

This clonotype showed up many times. This receptor's antigen is unknown. No much larger clone exists at a distance of one base, and base qualities are not known. Library prep was done by 5' RACE. This sample was sequenced with an Illumina HiSeq 2500. A second PCR of about 7 to 12 cycles was run with a J-beta primer mix and a sample-barcoded 5' primer. Each TCR beta cDNA molecule received a unique molecular identifier from a template-switch 5' adaptor carrying 12 random nucleotides. At least 3 million CDR3-containing paired-end reads were obtained from each sample. First-strand cDNA was synthesized from all RNA with the Mint cDNA synthesis kit, primed by a TRBC-specific oligonucleotide. After uracil-DNA glycosylase treatment, a first 18-cycle PCR used universal primers M1SS and BC2_uni_R on all cDNA. In the paper's pipeline: Each sample was normalized by randomly selecting 1 million high-quality reads, each carrying a distinct molecular identifier. Instead of being binned into consensus sequences, reads with shared molecular identifiers were discarded. MiTCR, with a Q25 quality threshold and the strictest error-elimination algorithm, was used for CDR3 identification, clonotype clustering and error correction. A nonparametric unseen species model with Euler transformation was used to estimate lower-bound total TCR beta diversity. TCRdb redid the processing of the public reads, applying fastp at Q25 and MiXCR, and retained in-frame beta chains. Each record represents a unique CDR3 protein, reported with the most common genes and DNA among its rows. The authors' filters were not applied to this entry. Here the sample has approximately 900,000 distinct CDR3 sequences; under 35% occur a single time. Of the sample, roughly a tenth falls within the top ten clones.

Points the paper makes about the study in general: Estimates of total diversity based on one million sequenced T cells were regarded as lower bounds and as underestimates. Bulk unsorted PBMC profiling prevented conclusive comparison of naive and antigen-experienced compartments. As age increased, observed TCR beta diversity per million T cells dropped in a roughly linear way, and a significant reduction was already evident by age 40. Because the CMV infection status of the donors was unknown, age-related changes in expanded clonotypes may potentially have been confounded. The percentage of naive T cells measured by flow cytometry correlated strongly with observed TCR beta diversity. Compared with the aged group, the long-lived group had more naive CD4+ T cells, fewer expanded clones and increased TCR diversity, a pattern suggesting age selection.

Systemically healthy Caucasian individuals from Russia, about 38 in total and aged about 6 to 95 years, were included as donors. Each donor gave ten milliliters of peripheral blood, collected into EDTA-treated Vacutainer tubes. Ficoll-Paque density-gradient centrifugation was used to isolate PBMCs, with at least 6.5 million per sample. Total RNA was extracted from PBMCs with Trizol reagent, with at least 5 micrograms obtained per sample. Naive CD45RAhigh/CD27high T cell percentages were measured by flow cytometry on a PBMC aliquot from every donor. Trimmed from V: 3 bases; trimmed from J: 5 bases; junction bases lacking a gene match: 6. The CDR3 numbers 15 residues from cysteine through phenylalanine. CDR3 DNA is the only sequence kept; it has 45 bases, read in frame from the first base. CDR1 and CDR2 were assigned from the germline V gene as ENHRY and SYGVKD. These data are also associated with another study on T cells of mothers and their children. The other study reports the following: Donors were nine systemically healthy Caucasian individuals: three mothers and their six children. cDNA synthesis used all of the extracted RNA, with around 1.4 ug of RNA in each 15 ul reaction. In the second PCR, the M1S primer introduced both the sample barcodes and 2-4 random nucleotides. Over 8 million TCR beta CDR3 reads were obtained for each mother, and 2.7 million or so reads were obtained for each child. Thymic selection shapes the output of TCR recombination in a similar way in related and unrelated pairs, and inherited differences have a minor effect. Normalized repertoire overlap was always slightly but never significantly higher in related than unrelated mother-child pairs. No persistent microchimeric T cell clones were found, with a detection sensitivity of 75 to 100 clones per million clonotypes. To look for features that set related mother-child pairs apart from unrelated individuals, the researchers ran deep NGS to compare the TCR beta repertoires of mothers and children. Mothers averaged 40 +/- 4 years of age and children averaged about 10 +/- 4 years. After adapter ligation was performed with NEBNext reagents, the libraries were sequenced on an Illumina HiSeq 2000 with 100+100 nt paired-end reads. Mother and child libraries were prepared a month apart and sequenced in separate runs to prevent cross-contamination. For each donor, somewhere between about 500,000 and 2,000,000 distinct TCR beta clonotypes were identified. Naive TCR beta clonotypes were estimated from low-frequency clonotypes matched to each donor's FACS-determined naive share, without sorting.

This sequence uses TRBV10-3 and TRBJ2-1, with TRBD2 identical over 8 junction bases. Sequenced: blood. This receptor was obtained from a woman aged 40-49 years in good health. Here is the DNA: TGTGCCATCAGTGACGGCGGGGGGATCAACAATGAGCAGTTCTTC. Its product reads: CAISDGGGINNEQFF.